This T cell receptor (beta chain) was observed in a study of cytomegalovirus exposure and HLA in healthy donors (dated by TCRdb to about 2017). Some background on the complete study: An earlier analysis of approximately 550 of the donors reported approximately 290 Gb of sequence data and roughly 100 million unique TCR beta sequences from some 180 million T cells. An early release covering roughly 600 HLA-typed donors comprised about 310 gigabases of sequencing data and tens of millions of unique TCR sequences. Of the 300 to 450 genotyped donors, around 81% fell in the genetic ancestry cluster associated with self-reported Caucasian donors. The study aimed to test whether cataloging public T cell receptors could reveal signatures of past pathogen exposure. Using immunosequencing, the study profiled T cell repertoires from 550 to 750 subjects and related those repertoires to cytomegalovirus serostatus. Besides the first cohort of around 670 subjects, a separate validation cohort made up of over a hundred different subjects was used. High-throughput TCR immunosequencing, statistical association of individual TCRs with disease status, and machine learning were combined to predict cytomegalovirus infection status. In a later analysis, previously published TCR beta repertoires from 550 to 750 donors were re-analyzed and high-resolution HLA genotyping was added so that TCR occurrence patterns could be studied. Rather than using new phenotypic data, the later analysis identified candidate immune exposures from TCR beta sequences and from how often those sequences occurred across donors. An earlier analysis of fewer than 700 of the donors applied high-throughput TCR beta sequencing to assess whether each TCR beta V gene segment acted as functional or pseudogenic. Donor age, sex, ethnicity and CMV serostatus were collected together with the repertoire data. In a later genetic analysis, genome-wide SNP genotypes for about 55% of the roughly 700 donors were used, and that subset was treated as a discovery cohort. All discovery cohort repertoires had been generated on a single sequencing platform. Both class I and class II loci were covered by HLA typing, at four-digit resolution. Typing coverage differed by locus: A, B, C, DRB1 and DQB1 were typed in about 620-640 donors, DQA1 in about 500, DPA1 in around 580, and DPB1 in 450 to 480. Four or five DR-DQ haplotypes were treated as single units for association and clustering because of strong linkage in the cohort. On average, 235,054 unique TCR beta nucleotide sequences were sequenced per donor among 398 genotyped donors of the cohort, with roughly 18% of those sequences being non-productive.

V loses 6 bases at its end and J loses 2 bases; junction bases beyond the gene matches: 13. The germline V gene specifies MDHEN as CDR1 and SYDVKM as CDR2. The CDR3 sequence holds 18 residues, the cysteine and phenylalanine included. The entry retains the CDR3 DNA only, 54 bases that are in frame from base 1. The cohort consisted of some 730 healthy bone marrow donors. At the time of sampling, every cohort member was nominally healthy, though immune exposures that went unrecorded were likely present. The donor tested CMV seropositive, placing the donor among the 310 or so seropositive members of the cohort. A peripheral blood sample was collected from each donor, and TCR beta sequencing was performed on peripheral blood mononuclear cells. Genomic DNA extraction from the blood cell samples was performed with the Qiagen DNeasy Blood Extraction Kit. Libraries were made using the immunoSEQ multiplex PCR assay. The multiplex PCR relied on a mix of 60 forward primers for TCR Vbeta segments and 13 reverse primers for TCR Jbeta segments. The CDR3 region of rearranged TCR beta genes was amplified from genomic DNA with a multiplex PCR assay. On the Illumina HiSeq System, the amplified TCR beta libraries were sequenced as 87-base-pair reads. The authors' analysis ran thus. In a later analysis, some 80 million unique TCR beta chains were counted across the roughly 670 repertoires, and around 11 million of these chains were shared by at least two donors. Raw reads were error-corrected and collapsed into unique sequences with a nearest-neighbor algorithm that merged closely related sequences to remove PCR and sequencing errors. Alignment of CDR3 sequences to IMGT reference sequences was used to assign V, D and J gene segments. For a sequence to be retained, a match of at least six nucleotides was required to both a V gene segment and a J gene segment. Rearrangements were called productive when the CDR3 lacked stop codons and stayed in frame with V and J; all others were non-productive. Following IMGT convention, CDR3 was defined as the stretch from the second conserved V-encoded cysteine up to the conserved J-encoded phenylalanine. The earlier analysis of 550 to 650 of the donors excluded any sequence lacking an unambiguous match to a single V gene segment. In an earlier analysis of some 590 of the donors, a V segment was called functional when productive rearrangements were above 56.7%, and segregating when the standard deviation between donors exceeded 5%. To diagnose cytomegalovirus status from the catalog of TCR beta chain sequences, a statistical classification framework was built. In a later analysis, V and J genes were assigned by comparing TCR nucleotide sequences against IMGT/GENE-DB human TR gene sequences. Using the TCRdist pipeline, a later analysis assigned CDR3 sequences along with most-parsimonious VDJ recombination scenarios. In a later analysis, each TCR beta chain was defined by its CDR3 amino acid sequence together with its V-gene family, and reads lacking a unique V-gene family were excluded. In a later analysis, several hundred highly shared, low-generation-probability nucleotide sequences were removed to address suspected cross-contamination and a sequencing artifact. In a later analysis, a clonal expansion index was calculated for each public chain from normalized within-repertoire ranks of inferred template counts. A later analysis computed generation probabilities with a VDJ recombination model fitted to out-of-frame rearrangements, and checked the results against IGoR. A later analysis scored TCR-TCR, TCR-HLA and TCR-CMV co-occurrence with hypergeometric tests, applying a repertoire-size bias correction to TCR pairs. In a later analysis, false discovery rates were estimated by permuting HLA or CMV assignments 20 times. A later analysis grouped co-occurring TCRs with DBSCAN, adding TCRdist sequence similarity when clustering within HLA-allele-positive subsets. For co-occurrence clustering, repertoires with fewer than 30,000 or more than 120,000 public chains were excluded, along with five repertoires with anomalous nucleotide sharing. TCRdb retrieved this table from immuneACCESS and kept in-frame rearrangements only. Not all clones are present; in checked studies, unresolved V genes account for under half, and no reason is known for the remainder. V and J calls and clone size are as listed in that table; D and trimming were resolved from the DNA. The sample table holds roughly 77,000 clones. Clones ranked in the top ten supply 3.5% to 4% of the sample.

What the study reported, not specific to this receptor: Several of the top co-occurrence clusters appeared to be linked to parvovirus B19, influenza, CMV and Epstein-Barr virus, according to a later analysis. The study gave a list of 150 to 200 TCR beta chains associated with cytomegalovirus. HLA typing was unavailable for some donors at each locus, so association tests used only the typed subset. Because counts were too low, about 15 rarely observed V segments, including chromosome 9 orphons, were left out of the earlier analysis of roughly 600 of the donors. An earlier analysis of approximately 590 of the donors showed that most TCR beta V segments appeared in productive rearrangements either about 90% or about 30% of the time, which broadly matched IMGT annotations. In a later analysis, HLA-associated TCR beta chains were found to be more clonally expanded and to have lower generation probabilities than equally common non-associated chains. The classifier was reported to diagnose cytomegalovirus status with high specificity and sensitivity in both the original cohort and the validation cohort. Across donors, most TCR sequences were observed very rarely, whereas some public TCRs were present in many individuals. A further reported finding was that TCR beta sequences accurately predicted the HLA-A and HLA-B alleles for most subjects in the first cohort. Most CMV-associated TCR beta chains appeared to be HLA-restricted in a later analysis, and the HLA associations seemed to be driven largely by CMV exposure. Some IMGT-functional V segments, including TRBV6-2 and TRBV6-3, could not be told apart with the 87-base-pair reads, so those segments were excluded. Presence/absence analyses assumed roughly uniform sequencing depth across donors, an assumption that may not hold. In a later analysis, the rate of TCR association differed among HLA loci, with DRB1 alleles having the most associated TCRs and HLA-C alleles having the fewest. Strong co-occurrence of HLA alleles, especially DR and DQ, made assigning TCR associations to individual alleles difficult. Compared with the 666-donor mean, donors in an Asian-associated ancestry cluster had fewer N-insertions in productive TCRs, according to a later genetic analysis. CMV serostatus was the only immune exposure information available for the cohort. In this cohort, only TCR beta chains were sequenced, and detectable features were limited by the absence of alpha or paired-chain data. The sequencing pipeline was judged likely to have produced a cluster of highly shared sequence variants as a technical artifact. Three of the identified cytomegalovirus-associated TCR beta chains were confirmed in vitro to be specific for cytomegalovirus antigens. A later genetic analysis associated a missense DCLRE1C variant with V-gene and J-gene trimming of TCR beta chains, and an independent cohort replicated the association. In a later analysis, over 15,000 TCR beta sequences were associated with specific HLA alleles at a false discovery rate of 0.05. Correlated functional status among segregating V segments might reflect linkage disequilibrium, but an unknown experimental factor could not be ruled out. The authors suggested that the approach could potentially be generalized to other disease states and immunological phenotypes.

Points on this clone: No cognate antigen has been identified for it.

The chain employs TRBV28 and TRBJ2-7; 13 junctional bases match TRBD2. This receptor was taken from a female donor in good health and CMV-seropositive. Sequencing was performed on PBMCs. The CDR3 in this case is CASSSLIGLAGAAYEQYF. The DNA reads as follows: TGTGCCAGCAGCTCCCTTATCGGACTAGCGGGAGCGGCCTACGAGCAGTACTTC. Extended through the reference TRBV28 and TRBJ2-7 proteins, this CDR3 yields the full variable domain: DVKVTQSSRYLVKRTGEKVFLECVQDMDHENMFWYRQDPGLGLRLIYFSYDVKMKEKGDIPEGYSVSREKKERFSLILESASTNQTSMYLCASSSLIGLAGAAYEQYFGPGTRLTVT.